The present T cell receptor (beta chain) was sequenced within a study of monozygotic twins with inflammatory bowel disease. TCRdb reprocessed the 5' RACE reads; each CDR3 protein has one entry and no DNA is given. The sample spans approximately 160,000 distinct CDR3 sequences; the ten largest clones claim 6% to 9.5%. The CDR3 covers 11 residues. This rearrangement joins TRBV12-3 or TRBV12-4 to TRBJ2-7. Sample: blood. The TCR comes from a human donor with ulcerative colitis or Crohn's disease, or a healthy co-twin of an affected twin (not recorded which). The CDR3 sequence: CTSASSYEQYF.